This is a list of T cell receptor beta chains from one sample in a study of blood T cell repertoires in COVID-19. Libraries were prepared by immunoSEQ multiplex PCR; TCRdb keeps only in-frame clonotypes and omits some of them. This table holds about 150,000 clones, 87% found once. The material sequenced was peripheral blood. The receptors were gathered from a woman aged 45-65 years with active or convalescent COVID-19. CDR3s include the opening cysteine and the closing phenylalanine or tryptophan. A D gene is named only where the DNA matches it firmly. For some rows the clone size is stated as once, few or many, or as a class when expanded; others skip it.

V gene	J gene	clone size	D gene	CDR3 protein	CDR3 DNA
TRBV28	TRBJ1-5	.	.	CASSLRGHNSNQPQHF	TGTGCCAGCAGTTTGAGGGGACACAATAGCAATCAGCCCCAGCATTTT
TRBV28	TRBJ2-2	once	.	CASSSTGPGELFF	TGTGCCAGCAGTTCGACAGGACCCGGGGAGCTGTTTTTT
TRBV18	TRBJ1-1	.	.	CASSQGVPNTEAFF	TGTGCCAGCTCACAAGGGGTCCCGAACACTGAAGCTTTCTTT
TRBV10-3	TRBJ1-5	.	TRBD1	CAISGQGDSPQHF	TGTGCCATCAGTGGACAGGGTGATTCTCCCCAGCATTTT
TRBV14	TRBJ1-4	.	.	CASSLERGEKLFF	TGTGCCAGCAGCCTGGAACGGGGTGAAAAACTGTTTTTT
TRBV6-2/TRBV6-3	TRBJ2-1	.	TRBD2	CASSYGTSGYNEQFF	TGTGCCAGCAGTTACGGGACTAGCGGATACAATGAGCAGTTCTTC
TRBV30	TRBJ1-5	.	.	CAWSVYREQPQHF	TGTGCCTGGAGTGTATACCGGGAGCAGCCCCAGCATTTT
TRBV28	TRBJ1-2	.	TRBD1	CASSPGGTGPHGYTF	TGTGCCAGCAGCCCGGGGGGGACAGGGCCCCATGGCTACACCTTC
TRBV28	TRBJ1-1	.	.	CASSFSGASEAFF	TGTGCCAGCAGTTTTTCAGGGGCTAGTGAAGCTTTCTTT
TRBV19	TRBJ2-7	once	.	CASSQSPLASVWYEQYF	TGTGCCAGTAGCCAAAGCCCTCTAGCCTCTGTTTGGTACGAGCAGTACTTC
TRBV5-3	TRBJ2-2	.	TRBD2	CARSLVRGAGRYTGELFF	TGTGCCAGAAGCTTGGTACGGGGTGCCGGGAGGTACACCGGGGAGCTGTTTTTT
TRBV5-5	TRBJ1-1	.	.	CASSLAARGAFF	TGTGCCAGCAGCTTGGCAGCTAGGGGAGCTTTCTTT
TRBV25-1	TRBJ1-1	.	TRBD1	CASRALGAGGYTEAFF	TGTGCCAGCAGGGCCCTTGGGGCAGGGGGGTATACTGAAGCTTTCTTT
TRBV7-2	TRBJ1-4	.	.	CASSLRGWEKLFF	TGTGCCAGCAGCTTAAGGGGCTGGGAAAAACTGTTTTTT
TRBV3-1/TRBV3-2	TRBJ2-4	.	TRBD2	CASSPGGGGKNIQYF	TGTGCCAGCAGCCCGGGGGGGGGAGGCAAAAACATTCAGTACTTC
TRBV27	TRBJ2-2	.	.	CASSFGTGELFF	TGTGCCAGCAGTTTCGGCACCGGGGAGCTGTTTTTT
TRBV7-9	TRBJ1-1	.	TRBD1	CASSIDRAATEAFF	TGTGCCAGCAGCATAGACAGGGCGGCCACTGAAGCTTTCTTT
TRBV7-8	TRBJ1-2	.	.	CASSLAGGGLLYGYTF	TGTGCCAGCAGCTTAGCCGGGGGGGGGCTCCTCTATGGCTACACCTTC
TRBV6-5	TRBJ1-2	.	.	CASSYSPQRHGYTF	TGTGCCAGCAGTTACTCTCCCCAGCGTCATGGCTACACCTTC
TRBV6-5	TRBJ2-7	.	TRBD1	CASSYGGQGKRRQYF	TGTGCCAGCAGTTACGGGGGACAGGGGAAGCGAAGACAGTACTTC
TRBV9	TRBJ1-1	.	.	CASSVAPVGGITEAFF	TGTGCCAGCAGCGTAGCCCCCGTCGGGGGTATCACTGAAGCTTTCTTT
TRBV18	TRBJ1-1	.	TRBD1	CASSLLTGGQAEAFF	TGTGCCAGCTCACTCTTAACAGGGGGCCAAGCTGAAGCTTTCTTT